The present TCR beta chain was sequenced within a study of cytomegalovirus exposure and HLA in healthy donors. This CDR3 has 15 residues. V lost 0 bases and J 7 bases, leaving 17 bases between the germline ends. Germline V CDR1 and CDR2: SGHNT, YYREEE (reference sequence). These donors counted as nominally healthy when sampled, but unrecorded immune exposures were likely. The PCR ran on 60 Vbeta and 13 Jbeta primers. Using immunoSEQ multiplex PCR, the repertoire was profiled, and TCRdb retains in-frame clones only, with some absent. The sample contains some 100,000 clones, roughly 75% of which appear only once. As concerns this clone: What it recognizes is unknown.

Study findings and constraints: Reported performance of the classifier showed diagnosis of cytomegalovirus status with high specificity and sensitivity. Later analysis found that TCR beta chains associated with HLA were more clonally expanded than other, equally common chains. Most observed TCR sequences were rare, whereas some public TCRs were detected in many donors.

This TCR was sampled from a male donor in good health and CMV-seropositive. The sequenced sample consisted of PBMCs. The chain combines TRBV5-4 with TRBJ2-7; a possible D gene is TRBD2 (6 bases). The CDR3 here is CASSLDRRERREQYF. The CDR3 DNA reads TGTGCCAGCAGCTTGGATCGGAGGGAACGGCGAGAGCAGTACTTC.